This T cell receptor beta chain derives from a study of human T cells and chemical hapten exposure. The CDR3 length is 13 residues. Germline CDR1 is DFQATT and CDR2 is SNEGSKA (reference sequence). This sample's time point: patch test 1, 2 weeks after DPC sensitization. The treatment was: therapeutic diphenylcyclopropenone sensitization with weekly scalp DPC. This clonotype showed up just a few times. Unique molecular identifiers were attached to individual cDNA molecules during library preparation. MiXCR, run by TCRdb on the RACE reads, gives a single entry per CDR3 protein. Of roughly 45,000 distinct CDR3 sequences in the sample, 9.3% were seen once.

V usage is TRBV20-1 and J usage is TRBJ2-7, with D unresolved. The sequence was collected from a woman between 50 and 59 years old with alopecia areata. Some clones in this sample may be carry-over from other donors' samples. Specimen: whole blood, collected in connection with sensitization to the hapten diphenylcyclopropenone (DPC). CDR3 protein: CTALPNLSYEQYF. The CDR3 bases are TGCACCGCCCTGCCCAACCTCTCCTACGAGCAGTACTTC.